The 30 T cell receptor beta chains below come from one sample, sequenced in a study of T cell responses to AZD1222 COVID-19 vaccine. Clones were read by immunoSEQ multiplex PCR, and TCRdb kept only the in-frame ones, dropping some. Of about 140,000 clones in the sample, less than 95% are singletons; the top ten hold roughly 7.5%. Sequencing used peripheral blood, obtained 28 days after the second dose of the MenACWY control vaccine. Receptors originate from an adult who received the MenACWY meningococcal vaccine as a control.

The genes are TRBV24-1 and TRBJ2-2; 12 bases align to TRBD1. The CDR3 has 17 residues. V shed 6 bases, J shed 7 bases, and the junction held 11 bases outside the gene matches. Germline CDR1 is KGHDR and CDR2 is SFDVKD. The CDR3 DNA follows: TGTGCCACCAGTTCCCGGGACAGGGGGCTTTTTGGCGGGGAGCTGTTTTTT. Encoded protein: CATSSRDRGLFGGELFF.

The V and J genes are TRBV2 and TRBJ2-7; D might be TRBD2 (6 bases). Germline CDR1 is SNHLY and CDR2 is FYNNEI. There are 12 residues in the CDR3. V shed 6 bases and J shed 5 bases, with 11 bases lying between them. CDR3 bases: TGTGCCAGCAGCCGGGAGACCCACGAGCAGTACTTC. It translates to CASSRETHEQYF.

The V call is TRBV9, the J call TRBJ1-2; 8 bases fit TRBD1. After removal of 3 bases from V and 4 bases from J, the junction contained 8 bases not matched to a gene. Per germline, CDR1 SGDLS and CDR2 YYNGEE. The CDR3 loop spans 15 amino acids. CDR3 region: CASSDGQGPFYGYTF. The CDR3 DNA is TGTGCCAGCAGCGATGGACAGGGACCATTCTATGGCTACACCTTC.

The chain joins TRBV5-8 to TRBJ2-7; maybe TRBD2 (6 bases). Between the trimmed V and J ends, which lost 5 bases and 2 bases, there was a span of 17 bases. Germline loops: CDR1 SGHTS, CDR2 YDEGEE. The CDR3 runs to 15 residues. The CDR3 loop reads CASSRPSGVAYEQYF. The CDR3 region has the DNA TGTGCCAGCAGTCGCCCGTCGGGGGTCGCCTACGAGCAGTACTTC.

The chain uses TRBV5-5 and TRBJ2-7, with 8 bases identical to TRBD1. This CDR3 contains 17 residues. Germline CDR1 reads SGHKS; CDR2 reads YYEKEE (reference sequence). J lost 2 bases, V lost 0 bases, and 10 bases had no gene match. CDR3 region: CASSLGPGQDIAYEQYF. The CDR3 DNA is TGTGCCAGCAGCTTGGGGCCGGGACAGGATATTGCCTACGAGCAGTACTTC.

This sequence joins TRBV2 and TRBJ1-5, with 9 bases aligning to TRBD1. With V trimmed by 10 bases and J by 4 bases, 5 bases remained unmatched. In germline, CDR1 is SNHLY, CDR2 FYNNEI. The CDR3 consists of 13 residues. DNA of the CDR3: TGTGCCACCAGACAGGGGGGTAATCAGCCCCAGCATTTT. It translates to CATRQGGNQPQHF.

The chain uses TRBV7-9 and TRBJ1-2; perhaps TRBD1 as D (6 bases). The CDR3 is 14 amino acids. Trimming stripped 5 bases from V and 6 bases from J, with 16 bases between. From germline, CDR1 is SEHNR and CDR2 FQNEAQ (reference sequence). CDR3 sequence reads: CASSPGEWVDGYTF. In DNA form, the CDR3 reads TGTGCCAGCAGCCCAGGGGAGTGGGTCGATGGCTACACCTTC.

The CDR3 nucleotides read TGTGCCAGCAGCGCCCAGTCCGGGTACGAGCAGTACTTC. Translating it yields CASSAQSGYEQYF. V is TRBV9 and J is TRBJ2-7; no definite D call. The CDR3 has 13 amino acids. V was shortened by 3 bases and J by 4 bases, with 11 bases between the two germline ends. CDR1 and CDR2 (germline): SGDLS, YYNGEE.

The chain combines TRBV29-1 with TRBJ2-1, with 10 positions matching TRBD1. V dropped 6 bases and J dropped 4; count of bases not matched to a gene: 6. This CDR3 spans 14 amino acids. In germline, CDR1 is SQVTM, CDR2 ANQGSEA. The CDR3 is CSVKDRGEYNEQFF. DNA for the CDR3: TGCAGCGTCAAGGACAGGGGGGAGTACAATGAGCAGTTCTTC.

This clone was recorded only once. The V and J genes are TRBV19 and TRBJ2-5, with D hard to call. Germline-derived CDR1 and CDR2 are LNHDA and SQIVND (reference sequence). The CDR3 loop spans 14 amino acids. Between the trimmed V and J ends, which lost 5 bases and 2 bases, there was a span of 12 bases. In DNA, the CDR3 is TGTGCCAGTAGTGGACGGCCGGCTCAAGAGACCCAGTACTTC. This codes for CASSGRPAQETQYF. Supplemented by reference TRBV19 and TRBJ2-5, the full variable domain reads DGGITQSPKYLFRKEGQNVTLSCEQNLNHDAMYWYRQDPGQGLRLIYYSQIVNDFQKGDIAEGYSVSREKKESFPLTVTSAQKNPTAFYLCASSGRPAQETQYFGPGTRLLVL.

V gene TRBV20-1 combines with J gene TRBJ2-5; possible D gene TRBD1, 6 bases. In germline, CDR1 is DFQATT, CDR2 SNEGSKA (reference sequence). The V gene lost 6 bases and the J gene lost 5 bases, with 10 bases spanning the gap. This CDR3 comprises 11 residues. The CDR3 protein is CSANRVETQYF. The CDR3, as DNA: TGCAGTGCGAACAGGGTGGAGACCCAGTACTTC.

The rearrangement uses TRBV19 and TRBJ2-1; D might be TRBD2 (6 bases). The CDR3 has 15 amino acids. The V end lost 6 bases, the J end lost 0 bases, and 12 bases lay between the germline ends. Germline CDR1 reads LNHDA; CDR2 reads SQIVND (reference sequence). CDR3 protein: CASRSAGSSYNEQFF. CDR3 DNA sequence: TGTGCCAGTAGATCAGCCGGGAGCTCCTACAATGAGCAGTTCTTC.

CDR3 region: CASSQRTSGGPSTYNEQFF. In DNA, the CDR3 is TGTGCCAGCAGCCAACGGACTAGCGGGGGACCCAGCACCTACAATGAGCAGTTCTTC. The J gene is TRBJ2-1, the V gene TRBV3-1 (or the pseudogene TRBV3-2); 13 bases are a match to TRBD2. Per germline, CDR1 LGHDT and CDR2 YNNKEL (reference sequence). The CDR3 has 19 amino acids. Trimming took 2 bases from V and 2 from J; bases not matched to a gene: 9.

The chain is built from TRBV19 and TRBJ1-5, with TRBD1 identical over 9 bases. The CDR3 loop spans 13 amino acids. Germline assignment: CDR1 LNHDA and CDR2 SQIVND (reference sequence). Trimming at V came to 5 bases and at J to 6 bases, leaving 2 bases not matched to a gene. The CDR3 DNA reads as TGTGCCAGTAGTGGACAGGGGTCTCAGCCCCAGCATTTT. It yields the protein CASSGQGSQPQHF.

V usage is TRBV28 and J usage is TRBJ2-5; no reliable D call. This CDR3 spans 12 amino acids. CDR1 and CDR2 from the germline V gene are MDHEN and SYDVKM. The V end lost 6 bases, the J end lost 6 bases, and 11 bases lay between the germline ends. This CDR3 is CASRARDQTQYF. The CDR3, as DNA: TGTGCCAGCAGAGCTAGGGATCAGACCCAGTACTTC. Supplemented by reference TRBV28 and TRBJ2-5, the full variable domain reads DVKVTQSSRYLVKRTGEKVFLECVQDMDHENMFWYRQDPGLGLRLIYFSYDVKMKEKGDIPEGYSVSREKKERFSLILESASTNQTSMYLCASRARDQTQYFGPGTRLLVL.

The gene calls are TRBV9 and TRBJ2-5; unclear D gene. Germline CDR1 SGDLS, CDR2 YYNGEE. V was clipped by 0 bases and J by 0 bases, with 3 bases between them. The CDR3 has 13 residues. The CDR3 nucleotides are TGTGCCAGCAGCGTAGGAAACCAAGAGACCCAGTACTTC. Translated, it gives CASSVGNQETQYF.

The DNA for the CDR3 is TGCGCCAGCAGCTTGGGAGGACAGACCACAGATACGCAGTATTTT. This sequence encodes CASSLGGQTTDTQYF. V gene TRBV5-1 combines with J gene TRBJ2-3, with TRBD1 as a possible D gene (6 bases). Trimming took 0 bases from V and 2 from J, leaving 10 bases between them. The germline CDR1 and CDR2 sequences are SGHRS and YFSETQ. CDR3 length: 15 amino acids.

CDR3 residues: CASSNEPKNPSYEQYF. The CDR3, as DNA: TGTGCCAGCAGTAACGAGCCAAAAAACCCCTCCTACGAGCAGTACTTC. V gene TRBV25-1 combines with J gene TRBJ2-7; D is undetermined. The ends were cut back, 5 bases at V and 0 bases at J, with 17 bases in the middle. The germline CDR1 and CDR2 sequences are MGHDK and SYGVNS. This CDR3 spans 16 amino acids.

The chain carries TRBV3-1 (or the pseudogene TRBV3-2) and TRBJ2-1; unclear D gene. The germline V and J ends were trimmed by 6 bases and 0 bases, with 12 bases remaining between them. Germline-derived CDR1 and CDR2 are LGHDT and YNNKEL (reference sequence). The CDR3 is 15 amino acids. CDR3 nucleotide sequence: TGTGCCAGCAGAGTTGGGCTCAACTCCTACAATGAGCAGTTCTTC. This gives the protein CASRVGLNSYNEQFF.

This clone was picked up a small number of times. J is TRBJ1-2 and V is TRBV28; the match to TRBD1 covers 7 bases. CDR3 length equals 11 residues. After removal of 7 bases from V and 8 bases from J, the junction contained 4 bases not matched to a gene. Germline V CDR1 and CDR2: MDHEN, SYDVKM. CDR3 residues: CASTTGAGYTF. CDR3 coding DNA: TGTGCCAGCACTACAGGGGCGGGCTACACCTTC.

The V and J genes are TRBV18 and TRBJ2-2; 8 bases match TRBD2. This CDR3 region has 17 residues. With V trimmed by 0 bases and J by 1 base, 4 bases remained unmatched. Germline values: CDR1 KGHSH, CDR2 LQKENI. The CDR3: CASSPPGLALNTGELFF. In DNA, the CDR3 is TGTGCCAGCTCACCACCCGGACTAGCTTTGAACACCGGGGAGCTGTTTTTT. The full variable domain, completed using reference TRBV18 and TRBJ2-2, is NAGVMQNPRHLVRRRGQEARLRCSPMKGHSHVYWYRQLPEEGLKFMVYLQKENIIDESGMPKERFSAEFPKEGPSILRIQQVVRGDSAAYFCASSPPGLALNTGELFFGEGSRLTVL.

This chain connects TRBV28 to TRBJ2-6; D is possibly TRBD2 (6 bases). Germline assignment: CDR1 MDHEN and CDR2 SYDVKM. The CDR3 has 16 residues. Trimming cost V 4 bases and J 4 bases, with 14 bases left between them. In nucleotides, the CDR3 is TGTGCCAGCAGTTGGGCGGGGATCCCCGGGGCCAACGTCCTGACTTTC. This translates into CASSWAGIPGANVLTF.

The CDR3 region is CASSPYRVSYEQYF. The CDR3 coding sequence is TGTGCCAGCAGCCCCTACAGGGTGTCCTACGAGCAGTACTTC. This sequence joins TRBV3-1 (or the pseudogene TRBV3-2) and TRBJ2-7; D may be TRBD1 (6 bases). This CDR3 contains 14 residues. Germline values: CDR1 LGHDT, CDR2 YNNKEL (reference sequence). V was cut by 4 bases and J by 1 base, with 11 bases left in between.

This chain connects TRBV19 to TRBJ1-5; perhaps TRBD1 as D (6 bases). The CDR3 has 14 residues. CDR1 and CDR2 (germline): LNHDA, SQIVND (reference sequence). Trimming removed 5 bases from V and 5 bases from J, with 13 bases in between. CDR3 sequence (DNA): TGTGCCAGTAGTCATCTGGGGGCAGATCAGCCCCAGCATTTT. Translated: CASSHLGADQPQHF.

The chain is built from TRBV18 and TRBJ1-3; D is undetermined. The CDR3 spans 16 residues. Trimming removed 1 base from V and 0 bases from J, with 10 bases in between. Germline CDR1 and CDR2: KGHSH and LQKENI. The CDR3: CASSPLVLSSGNTIYF. In DNA form, the CDR3 reads TGTGCCAGCTCACCACTAGTGCTGAGCTCTGGAAACACCATATATTTT. Using reference TRBV18 and TRBJ1-3 for the parts outside the CDR3, the full variable domain is NAGVMQNPRHLVRRRGQEARLRCSPMKGHSHVYWYRQLPEEGLKFMVYLQKENIIDESGMPKERFSAEFPKEGPSILRIQQVVRGDSAAYFCASSPLVLSSGNTIYFGEGSWLTVV.

The chain has TRBV5-1 and TRBJ2-3; D call uncertain. The V gene's germline CDR1 is SGHRS and CDR2 YFSETQ. This CDR3 has 15 residues. V was shortened by 7 bases and J by 1 base, with 16 bases between the two germline ends. As DNA, the CDR3 is TGCGCCAGCGCTCGTTTGGGGTCGGGCACAGATACGCAGTATTTT. Translating it yields CASARLGSGTDTQYF.

This chain links TRBV2 with TRBJ2-5, with 9 bases aligning to TRBD1. The length of the CDR3 is 15 residues. Looked up from germline, CDR1 is SNHLY and CDR2 is FYNNEI. V shed 5 bases, J shed 1 base, and the junction held 5 bases outside the gene matches. CDR3 sequence reads: CASSSRQGVQETQYF. DNA of the CDR3: TGTGCCAGCAGTTCTAGACAGGGGGTCCAAGAGACCCAGTACTTC.

The J gene is TRBJ2-7, the V gene TRBV28; 7 bases are a match to TRBD1. V was pared by 2 bases and J by 3 bases, with 7 bases of the junction left unmatched. Germline CDR1 is MDHEN and CDR2 is SYDVKM. The CDR3 is 15 residues long. CDR3 sequence: CASSLRGTASYEQYF. CDR3 nucleotides: TGTGCCAGCAGTTTAAGGGGGACAGCAAGCTACGAGCAGTACTTC.

The rearrangement uses TRBV3-1 (or the pseudogene TRBV3-2) and TRBJ1-1, with 10 positions matching TRBD1. The CDR3 consists of 14 residues. V gave up 1 base and J gave up 4 bases; unmatched junction bases: 0. The V gene's germline CDR1 is LGHDT and CDR2 YNNKEL (reference sequence). The CDR3 is CASSQGQGATEAFF. The CDR3 DNA is TGTGCCAGCAGCCAAGGACAGGGGGCCACTGAAGCTTTCTTT.

The rearrangement joins TRBV24-1 to TRBJ2-3; D is possibly TRBD1 (6 bases). CDR3 size: 14 residues. Germline CDR1 reads KGHDR; CDR2 reads SFDVKD. V lost 5 bases, J lost 3 bases, and 11 bases lay in between. The CDR3 DNA sequence: TGTGCCACCAGTGTACAGGGTAAAACAGATACGCAGTATTTT. Protein product: CATSVQGKTDTQYF.